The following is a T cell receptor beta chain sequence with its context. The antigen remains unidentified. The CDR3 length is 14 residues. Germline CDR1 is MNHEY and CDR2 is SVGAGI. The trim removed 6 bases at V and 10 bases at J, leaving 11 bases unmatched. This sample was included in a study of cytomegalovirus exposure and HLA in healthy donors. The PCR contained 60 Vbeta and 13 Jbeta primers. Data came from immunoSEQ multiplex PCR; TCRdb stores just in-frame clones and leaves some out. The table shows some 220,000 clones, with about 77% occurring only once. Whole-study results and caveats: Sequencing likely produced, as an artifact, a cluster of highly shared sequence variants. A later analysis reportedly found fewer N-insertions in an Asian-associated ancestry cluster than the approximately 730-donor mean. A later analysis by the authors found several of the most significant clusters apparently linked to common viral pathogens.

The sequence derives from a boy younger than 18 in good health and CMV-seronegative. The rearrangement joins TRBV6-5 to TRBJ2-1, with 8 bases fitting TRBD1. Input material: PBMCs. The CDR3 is CASSPADRVLEQFF. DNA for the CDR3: TGTGCCAGCAGCCCTGCGGACAGGGTCTTGGAGCAGTTCTTC.